A selection of T cell receptor beta chains follows, all from one sample in a study of blood T cell repertoires in COVID-19. Some clones are missing from TCRdb's copy, which holds only in-frame ones; the method was immunoSEQ multiplex PCR. The sample holds some 260,000 clones, 65% to 80% seen once. Specimen: peripheral blood. These TCRs come from a woman aged 40 to 50 with active or convalescent COVID-19. Both conserved end residues are part of each CDR3. The size of a clone is reported for some rows only, either as once, few or many, or as a class for expanded clones.

abundance	v_gene	CDR3aa
.	TRBV19	CASTAAEKLFF
.	TRBV5-1	CASSFRDFAEAFF
.	TRBV9	CASSGNRGRYNEQFF
once	TRBV18	CASSPTDTGNTIYF
.	TRBV6-5	CASSYSVGNTIYF
.	TRBV6-5	CASRGGPAREDTF
.	TRBV30	CAWSRDRGYYNEQFF
few	TRBV30	CAWSRDRAAFF
once	TRBV25-1	CASSEVGSLRRETQYF
.	TRBV19	CASSMGGVSYEKLFF
.	TRBV28	CASSSAGRDEKLFF
.	TRBV7-7	CASSLGPDNSPLHF
.	TRBV28	CASERGTDSNYGYTF
.	TRBV7-2	CASSLTGGGSYEQYF
.	TRBV5-1	CASSSDRGQEKLFF
few	TRBV12-3/TRBV12-4	CASSPLLNTEAFF
.	TRBV3-1/TRBV3-2	CASSQATGVTNEKLFF
once	TRBV18	CASSPPAGGQGLYNEQFF
.	TRBV6-1	CASSEDRGPYEPQHF
.	TRBV6-5	CASSSRQGTYEQYF
.	TRBV4-1	CASSQQGLGNQPQHF
.	TRBV10-3	CAISETGTESPLHF
.	TRBV6-1	CASSEGGGYGYTF
.	TRBV10-3	CAISSGAGELFF
.	TRBV2	CATLTGDEGDEQYF
.	TRBV9	CASSPYVGAGIYGYTF
.	TRBV5-6	CASTRTEVNTEAFF
.	TRBV7-3	CASSLEGNTEAFF
.	TRBV20-1	CSASDQGGSNQPQHF
.	TRBV28	CASSLGGGVTGELFF